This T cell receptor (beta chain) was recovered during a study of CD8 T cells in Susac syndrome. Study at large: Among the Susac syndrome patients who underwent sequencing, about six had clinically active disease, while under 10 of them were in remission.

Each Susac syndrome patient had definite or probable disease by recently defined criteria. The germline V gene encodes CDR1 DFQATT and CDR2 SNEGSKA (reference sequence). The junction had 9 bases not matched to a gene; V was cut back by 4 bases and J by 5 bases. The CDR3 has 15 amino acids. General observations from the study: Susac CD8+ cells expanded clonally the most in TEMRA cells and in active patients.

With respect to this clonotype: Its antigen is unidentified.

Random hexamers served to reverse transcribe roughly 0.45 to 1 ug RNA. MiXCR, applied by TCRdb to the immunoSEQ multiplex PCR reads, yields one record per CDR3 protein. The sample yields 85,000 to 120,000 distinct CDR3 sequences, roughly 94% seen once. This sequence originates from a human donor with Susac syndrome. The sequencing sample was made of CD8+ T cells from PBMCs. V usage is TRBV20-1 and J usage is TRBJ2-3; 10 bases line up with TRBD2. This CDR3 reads CSATGSGGAGDTQYF. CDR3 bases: TGCAGTGCTACAGGGAGCGGGGGGGCGGGAGATACGCAGTATTTT.